One and the same sample provided the 30 T cell receptor beta chains below, sequenced in a study of blood T cell repertoires in COVID-19. TCRdb's table, derived via immunoSEQ multiplex PCR, lists solely in-frame clones and lacks some. In the table there are around 260,000 clones, roughly 89% of which are singletons. The sequenced sample was peripheral blood. These TCRs come from a woman in her forties who had recovered from COVID-19.

The chain recombines TRBV19 with TRBJ1-2; D remains unclear. V was pared by 4 bases and J by 3 bases, with 12 bases between. This CDR3 spans 14 amino acids. CDR1 and CDR2 from the germline V gene are LNHDA and SQIVND (reference sequence). The DNA of the CDR3 is TGTGCCAGTAGTAAAGACGGGTGGGACTATGGCTACACCTTC. Its translation is CASSKDGWDYGYTF. The full variable domain, its missing parts supplied by reference TRBV19 and TRBJ1-2, is DGGITQSPKYLFRKEGQNVTLSCEQNLNHDAMYWYRQDPGQGLRLIYYSQIVNDFQKGDIAEGYSVSREKKESFPLTVTSAQKNPTAFYLCASSKDGWDYGYTFGSGTRLTVV.

The chain links TRBV3-1 (or the pseudogene TRBV3-2) to TRBJ2-5, with 9 bases identical to TRBD2. The trim removed 4 bases at V and 4 bases at J, leaving 10 bases unmatched. This CDR3 is built from 16 residues. Looked up from germline, CDR1 is LGHDT and CDR2 is YNNKEL (reference sequence). The CDR3 coding sequence is TGTGCCAGCAGCCCCCACGGTTTAGCGGGAGCAGAGACCCAGTACTTC. Protein: CASSPHGLAGAETQYF.

In this sample, this clone turned up once. The V gene is TRBV7-8, the J gene TRBJ1-1; D uncertain. This CDR3 is built from 13 residues. Trimming stripped 5 bases from V and 1 base from J, with 8 bases between. Germline CDR1 and CDR2: SGHVS and FQNEAQ. CDR3 in DNA: TGTGCCAGCAGCCCGAGGGAGAACACTGAAGCTTTCTTT. This sequence encodes CASSPRENTEAFF.

V gene TRBV19 combines with J gene TRBJ2-2; 13 positions agree with TRBD2. The germline V gene has CDR1 LNHDA and CDR2 SQIVND (reference sequence). The CDR3 spans 18 residues. J lost 3 bases, V lost 4 bases, and 8 bases had no gene match. CDR3 amino acids: CASSTTSGRVGDTGELFF. Here the CDR3 DNA reads TGTGCCAGTAGTACCACTAGCGGGAGGGTCGGGGACACCGGGGAGCTGTTTTTT.

The chain links TRBV5-1 to TRBJ1-6; the D is unclear. The CDR3 consists of 16 residues. CDR1 and CDR2 (germline): SGHRS, YFSETQ. Trimming pared 6 bases from V and 3 bases from J, leaving 16 bases between. The CDR3 loop is CASKPPAVLYNSPLHF. CDR3 DNA sequence: TGCGCCAGCAAGCCCCCAGCGGTCCTCTATAATTCACCCCTCCACTTT. Full variable domain (missing parts from reference TRBV5-1 and TRBJ1-6): KAGVTQTPRYLIKTRGQQVTLSCSPISGHRSVSWYQQTPGQGLQFLFEYFSETQRNKGNFPGRFSGRQFSNSRSEMNVSTLELGDSALYLCASKPPAVLYNSPLHFGNGTRLTVT.

This clone has a single count. An end of the junction differs from the germline gene, which may be a read error. This chain connects TRBV11-2 to TRBJ1-1; the match to TRBD1 covers 8 bases. This CDR3 comprises 12 residues. Germline V gene lookup returns CDR1 SGHAT and CDR2 FQNNGV. The CDR3 DNA reads TGTGCCAGCAGCTTAGTTTCAGGGGGCGGAGAATTT. Encoded protein: CASSLVSGGGEF.

The chain joins TRBV4-1 to TRBJ2-1, with D perhaps matching TRBD2 (5 bases). CDR1 and CDR2 from the germline V gene are MGHRA and YSYEKL. V lost 2 bases and J 0 bases, leaving 20 bases between the germline ends. The CDR3 has 19 amino acids. The CDR3, as DNA: TGCGCCAGCAGCCAAAGGTCCGGTTTAGCGCCCAGCTCCTACAATGAGCAGTTCTTC. Translating gives CASSQRSGLAPSSYNEQFF.

This clone has a count of ten or more. The rearrangement links TRBV7-2 to TRBJ2-7; 13 bases map to TRBD2. The germline V gene encodes CDR1 SGHTA and CDR2 FQGNSA. The CDR3 has 19 residues. Trimming removed 4 bases from V and 0 bases from J; junction bases left unmatched: 12. The CDR3 coding sequence is TGTGCCAGCAGCTCCCCTCCGGGACTAGCGGGGCCCAGCTCCTACGAGCAGTACTTC. As protein: CASSSPPGLAGPSSYEQYF.

The chain carries TRBV11-2 and TRBJ1-2; D unresolved. Trimming left V 0 bases short and J 3 bases short, with 5 bases between. CDR1 is SGHAT and CDR2 is FQNNGV in the germline V gene. There are 13 residues in the CDR3. The CDR3 loop is CASSLDPDYGYTF. CDR3 DNA: TGTGCCAGCAGCTTAGACCCTGACTATGGCTACACCTTC. The full variable domain, with the rest looked up from reference TRBV11-2 and TRBJ1-2, is EAGVAQSPRYKIIEKRQSVAFWCNPISGHATLYWYQQILGQGPKLLIQFQNNGVVDDSQLPKDRFSAERLKGVDSTLKIQPAKLEDSAVYLCASSLDPDYGYTFGSGTRLTVV.

The chain uses TRBV30 and TRBJ2-7; maybe TRBD2 (6 bases). Germline V gene lookup returns CDR1 GTSNPN and CDR2 SVGIG (reference sequence). The CDR3 covers 11 residues. V was pared by 5 bases and J by 4 bases, with 9 bases between. The CDR3 region has the DNA TGTGCCTGGGGGGCGGGATACGAGCAGTACTTC. Protein: CAWGAGYEQYF.

The chain carries TRBV12-2 and TRBJ2-3; TRBD2, as called in the table, went unchecked against the DNA. TRBV12-2 is a recognized pseudogene. The CDR3 totals 15 residues. The CDR3 protein is CASRSGLEDTDTQYF. Here the CDR3 DNA reads TGTGCAAGTCGCTCAGGACTAGAAGACACAGATACGCAGTATTTT.

This clone was observed a single time. The CDR3 loop reads CASSPRAGTGYTF. For the CDR3, the DNA is TGTGCCAGCTCACCACGGGCAGGGACAGGCTACACCTTC. The chain has TRBV18 and TRBJ1-2; perhaps TRBD1 as D (6 bases). The CDR3 contains 13 residues. V lost 1 base, J lost 8 bases, and 11 bases lay in between. Looked up from germline, CDR1 is KGHSH and CDR2 is LQKENI.

The gene calls are TRBV3-1 (or the pseudogene TRBV3-2) and TRBJ2-3; 9 positions match TRBD2. Germline trimming cut 4 bases from V and 0 bases from J; bases unmatched to any gene: 2. CDR3 length: 15 amino acids. The germline CDR1 and CDR2 sequences are LGHDT and YNNKEL (reference sequence). Here the CDR3 reads CASSLAGGSTDTQYF. The CDR3 nucleotides are TGTGCCAGCAGCCTGGCGGGAGGGAGCACAGATACGCAGTATTTT.

The chain has TRBV27 and TRBJ2-1; 8 nucleotides agree with TRBD1. From germline, CDR1 is MNHEY and CDR2 SMNVEV (reference sequence). V was clipped by 9 bases and J by 2 bases; unmatched bases: 6. There are 14 residues in the CDR3. The CDR3 loop is CASSTGGPYNEQFF. CDR3 coding DNA: TGTGCCAGTTCTACAGGGGGTCCCTACAATGAGCAGTTCTTC.

V gene TRBV25-1 combines with J gene TRBJ1-2; a weak D match, TRBD1 (6 bases). This CDR3 region has 14 residues. The germline gives CDR1 MGHDK, CDR2 SYGVNS. V was clipped by 2 bases and J by 1 base, with 8 bases between them. This chain's CDR3 is CASSEGTSNYGYTF. In nucleotides, the CDR3 is TGTGCCAGCAGTGAAGGGACAAGTAACTATGGCTACACCTTC.

This chain uses TRBV5-8 with TRBJ2-1; D call uncertain. Germline CDR1 and CDR2: SGHTS and YDEGEE. Trimming left V 2 bases short and J 10 bases short, with 10 bases between. The CDR3 extends over 12 amino acids. In DNA form, the CDR3 reads TGTGCCAGCAGCTTTGTGTTGAGAGAGCAGTTCTTC. Protein sequence: CASSFVLREQFF.

The rearrangement uses TRBV11-2 and TRBJ2-5; possibly TRBD1 for D (5 bases). The CDR3 spans 15 residues. Trimming cost V 5 bases and J 3 bases, with 16 bases left between them. Germline V gene data show CDR1 as SGHAT and CDR2 as FQNNGV. CDR3 DNA: TGTGCCAGCAGCCCCCAAGGAGTACAGGAAGAGACCCAGTACTTC. Its protein product is CASSPQGVQEETQYF.

This sequence joins TRBV29-1 and TRBJ2-7; 10 bases align to TRBD1. Unmatched junction bases numbered 10, after V lost 6 bases and J lost 5 bases. Germline V CDR1 and CDR2: SQVTM, ANQGSEA. The CDR3 totals 14 residues. CDR3 bases: TGCAGCGTAACGGACCGGGACAGGGGCCACGAGCAGTACTTC. Amino acid sequence: CSVTDRDRGHEQYF.

The chain carries TRBV19 and TRBJ1-2, with 9 bases aligning to TRBD1. The CDR3 sequence is 16 residues long. CDR1 and CDR2 (germline): LNHDA, SQIVND (reference sequence). With 1 base clipped from V and 8 bases from J, the junction kept 11 bases outside the gene matches. The DNA of the CDR3 is TGTGCCAGTAGTATAGGGGGACAGGGCGCCCCTAAGGGCTACACCTTC. Its translation: CASSIGGQGAPKGYTF.

Note on this clone: Other nucleotide sequences from this sample produce the same CDR3. The chain carries TRBV6-5 and TRBJ1-2; D may be TRBD1 (6 bases). Looked up from germline, CDR1 is MNHEY and CDR2 is SVGAGI. Deletions cut 6 bases from V and 7 bases from J, with 15 bases between. CDR3 size: 13 residues. This CDR3 is CASRGTPGGGYTF. DNA of the CDR3: TGTGCCAGCAGGGGGACACCCGGCGGTGGCTACACCTTC.

The chain joins TRBV29-1 to TRBJ2-1; TRBD2 agrees at 13 bases. The germline gives CDR1 SQVTM, CDR2 ANQGSEA. After removal of 4 bases from V and 6 bases from J, the junction contained 3 bases not matched to a gene. There are 14 residues in the CDR3. CDR3 coding DNA: TGCAGCGTTGGGACTAGCGGGAGATCCAATGAGCAGTTCTTC. This translates into CSVGTSGRSNEQFF.

This clone was seen only a few times. The J gene is TRBJ1-3, the V gene TRBV7-2; D is uncertain. There are 15 residues in the CDR3. V was pared by 0 bases and J by 0 bases, with 6 bases between. Looked up from germline, CDR1 is SGHTA and CDR2 is FQGNSA. In DNA form, the CDR3 reads TGTGCCAGCAGCTTAGCGGGCTACTCTGGAAACACCATATATTTT. This gives the protein CASSLAGYSGNTIYF.

The chain employs TRBV4-1 and TRBJ2-7; 13 nucleotides agree with TRBD2. There are 15 residues in the CDR3. CDR1 is MGHRA and CDR2 is YSYEKL in the germline V gene. Unmatched junction bases numbered 2, after V lost 3 bases and J lost 3 bases. For the CDR3, the DNA is TGCGCCAGCAGCCACGGACTAGCGGGAGACTACGAGCAGTACTTC. Encoded protein: CASSHGLAGDYEQYF.

This chain connects TRBV19 to TRBJ1-1; weak D call: TRBD1 (5 bases). The CDR3 sequence is 14 residues long. Trimming removed 4 bases from V and 6 bases from J, with 15 bases in between. Looked up from germline, CDR1 is LNHDA and CDR2 is SQIVND (reference sequence). Here the CDR3 DNA reads TGTGCCAGTAGTACCCAGTGGGGCATCGCTGAAGCTTTCTTT. Amino acid sequence: CASSTQWGIAEAFF.

Notes on this clone: The sample holds other DNA sequences that translate to the same CDR3. The chain's CDR3 is CACAGQGSVDEQFF. CDR3 DNA sequence: TGTGCCTGCGCAGGACAGGGGTCCGTTGACGAGCAGTTCTTC. The V call is TRBV24-1, the J call TRBJ2-1; TRBD1 matches 9 bases. Germline CDR1 reads KGHDR; CDR2 reads SFDVKD. V shed 12 bases, J shed 10 bases, and the junction held 15 bases outside the gene matches. CDR3 length equals 14 residues.

The rearrangement uses TRBV18 and TRBJ2-2; possibly TRBD1 for D (5 bases). From germline, CDR1 is KGHSH and CDR2 LQKENI. This CDR3 has 14 amino acids. With 4 bases removed from V and 5 bases from J, the gap between germline ends came to 11 bases. The CDR3 loop is CASSLGHQTGELFF. CDR3 bases: TGTGCCAGCTCACTCGGACACCAAACCGGGGAGCTGTTTTTT.

This clone was found many times. The chain is built from TRBV18 and TRBJ2-5, with a weak D call TRBD2 (6 bases). The CDR3 extends over 14 amino acids. Between the trimmed V and J ends, which lost 1 base and 3 bases, there was a span of 9 bases. The germline gives CDR1 KGHSH, CDR2 LQKENI. This CDR3 reads CASSPRWREETQYF. The CDR3 DNA follows: TGTGCCAGCTCACCACGGTGGAGGGAAGAGACCCAGTACTTC.

The chain couples TRBV27 to TRBJ2-1; possible D gene TRBD2, 6 bases. Deletions cut 2 bases from V and 7 bases from J, with 12 bases between. Germline-derived CDR1 and CDR2 are MNHEY and SMNVEV (reference sequence). The CDR3 is made up of 14 amino acids. The CDR3 loop is CASSLAGLMNEQFF. DNA for the CDR3: TGTGCCAGCAGTTTAGCGGGATTGATGAATGAGCAGTTCTTC.

The chain combines TRBV10-1 with TRBJ2-3; TRBD2 matches at 9 bases. V lost 3 bases to trimming and J lost 4 bases; unmatched junction nucleotides: 11. Germline-derived CDR1 and CDR2 are WNHNN and SYGVQD (reference sequence). The CDR3 spans 17 residues. CDR3 sequence (DNA): TGCGCCAGCAGTGATGGGGCTAGCGGGATAAAAGCAGATACGCAGTATTTT. Translating gives CASSDGASGIKADTQYF.

This chain joins TRBV19 and TRBJ1-1; D is unclear. CDR1 LNHDA and CDR2 SQIVND come from the germline V gene (reference sequence). The CDR3 is 13 residues long. The germline V and J ends were trimmed by 5 bases and 0 bases, with 7 bases remaining between them. The CDR3 is CASSAYLNTEAFF. CDR3 bases: TGTGCCAGTAGTGCCTACTTGAACACTGAAGCTTTCTTT.